The clone carrying this T cell receptor (beta chain) was seen ten or more times. Antigen specificity is unknown. TCR beta CDR3 region amplification was performed from RNA transcripts. First-round RT-PCR targeting the TCR CDR3 was performed with the HTBI primer set. MiXCR was run by TCRdb on the multiplex PCR reads, yielding one entry per CDR3 protein. This table holds roughly 520,000 distinct CDR3 sequences, approximately 25% found once. The sample originates from a study of T cells in Graves' hyperthyroidism and ophthalmopathy. Findings and limits, study-wide: Ophthalmopathy and stable hyperthyroidism were told apart by a 13 V-J model.

The CDR3 is 18 residues long. V was shortened by 6 bases and J by 1 base, with 24 bases between the two germline ends. CDR1 is MRHNA, CDR2 SNTAGT, per germline. This clonotype was obtained from a woman under 40 with Graves' ophthalmopathy. The sample taken for sequencing was blood. The chain couples TRBV6-4 to TRBJ1-1, with D possibly TRBD1 on 5 matching bases. DNA for the CDR3: TGTGCCAGCAGGCGGGTCTTTTCGGATTGGGACGAGAACACTGAAGCTTTCTTT. Amino acid sequence: CASRRVFSDWDENTEAFF.